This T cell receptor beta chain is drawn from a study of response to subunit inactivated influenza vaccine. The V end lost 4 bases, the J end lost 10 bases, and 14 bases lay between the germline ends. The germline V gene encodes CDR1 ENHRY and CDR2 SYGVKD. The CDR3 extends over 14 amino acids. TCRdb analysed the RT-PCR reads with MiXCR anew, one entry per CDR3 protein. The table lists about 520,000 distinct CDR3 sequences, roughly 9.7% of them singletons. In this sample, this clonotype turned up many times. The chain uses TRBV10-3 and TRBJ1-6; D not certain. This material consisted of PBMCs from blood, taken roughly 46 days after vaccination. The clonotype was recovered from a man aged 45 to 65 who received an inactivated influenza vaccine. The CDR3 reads CAISVGGMGSPLHF. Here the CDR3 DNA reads TGTGCCATCAGTGTAGGAGGGATGGGATCACCCCTCCACTTT.